This T cell receptor (beta chain) was recovered during a study of radiotherapy plus CTLA-4 blockade in lung cancer. Background on the study: Among patients, approximately 17% showed objective responses, and around 30% had disease control.

Only in-frame clones appear in the TCRdb table, and some are missing; sequencing was by immunoSEQ multiplex PCR. The sample records 56,000 or so clones, under 80% being singletons. The ends lost 4 bases at V and 4 bases at J; junction bases unmatched: 4. The CDR3 loop spans 14 amino acids. The V gene's germline CDR1 is SGHDT and CDR2 YYEEEE. Whole-study results and caveats: There was expansion of tumor-derived TCR clones in blood after radiotherapy plus ipilimumab. Interferon-beta and early blood T cell clone dynamics reportedly predicted response best.

Focal radiation was given together with CTLA-4 blockade (ipilimumab) to patients with chemo-refractory metastatic non-small-cell lung cancer. Comments on this clone: Its antigen is unidentified.

The TCR was taken from a human donor with non-small cell lung cancer who had a complete response to radiotherapy plus ipilimumab. The sequencing here drew on peripheral blood, taken from a patient treated with radiotherapy plus ipilimumab. This chain uses TRBV5-6 with TRBJ1-5; 8 positions match TRBD1. This chain's CDR3 is CASSHTGGNQPQHF. The CDR3 DNA sequence: TGTGCCAGCAGCCATACAGGGGGGAATCAGCCCCAGCATTTT.